The 10 T cell receptor beta chains reported below all come from one sample, sequenced in a study of blood T cell repertoires in COVID-19. Here immunoSEQ multiplex PCR was the method, and the copy in TCRdb shows in-frame clones only, minus some. The sample records over 95,000 clones, approximately 90% being singletons. Sequencing input: peripheral blood. All receptors come from a human donor with acute or convalescent COVID-19. The donor label of this sample is uncertain.

This chain joins TRBV5-1 and TRBJ1-4; 7 bases align to TRBD1. The germline gives CDR1 SGHRS, CDR2 YFSETQ. The CDR3 contains 15 residues. Trimming cost V 4 bases and J 7 bases; bases outside gene matches: 10. CDR3 DNA: TGCGCCAGCAGCCCGACAGGGTTGCTGGGTGAAAAACTGTTTTTT. This sequence encodes CASSPTGLLGEKLFF. Complete variable domain (other parts from reference TRBV5-1 and TRBJ1-4): KAGVTQTPRYLIKTRGQQVTLSCSPISGHRSVSWYQQTPGQGLQFLFEYFSETQRNKGNFPGRFSGRQFSNSRSEMNVSTLELGDSALYLCASSPTGLLGEKLFFGSGTQLSVL.

The chain uses TRBV18 and TRBJ1-3, with D perhaps TRBD1 (6 bases). CDR1 KGHSH and CDR2 LQKENI come from the germline V gene. V was trimmed by 3 bases and J by 1 base, leaving 10 bases between them. This CDR3 is built from 15 residues. CDR3 sequence reads: CASSPTDSSGNTIYF. CDR3 DNA: TGTGCCAGCTCACCCACGGACAGTTCTGGAAACACCATATATTTT.

The chain recombines TRBV29-1 with TRBJ1-5; 7 nucleotides line up with TRBD1. The germline V gene has CDR1 SQVTM and CDR2 ANQGSEA. The CDR3 loop spans 13 amino acids. Trimming took 4 bases from V and 5 from J; bases not matched to a gene: 5. CDR3 bases: TGCAGCGTTGGCCTTGACAGGGATCAGCCCCAGCATTTT. Residues: CSVGLDRDQPQHF.

The chain recombines TRBV6-5 with TRBJ2-7; 7 bases agree with TRBD1. Trimming at V came to 4 bases and at J to 1 base, leaving 7 bases not matched to a gene. The CDR3 sequence is 15 residues long. CDR1 is MNHEY and CDR2 is SVGAGI in the germline V gene. The CDR3 region is CASSSYPGQSYEQYF. The CDR3 region has the DNA TGTGCCAGCAGTTCTTACCCGGGACAGTCCTACGAGCAGTACTTC.

The chain uses TRBV7-6 and TRBJ2-5; 7 bases match TRBD1. Germline V gene sequence: CDR1 SGHVS, CDR2 FNYEAQ. Trimming at V came to 6 bases and at J to 7 bases, leaving 14 bases not matched to a gene. The CDR3 is 15 residues long. Here the CDR3 reads CASSEGALRVWTQYF. CDR3 sequence (DNA): TGTGCCAGCAGTGAGGGGGCTCTGCGTGTTTGGACCCAGTACTTC. Looking up the rest from reference TRBV7-6 and TRBJ2-5 gives the full variable domain: GAGVSQSPRYKVTKRGQDVALRCDPISGHVSLYWYRQALGQGPEFLTYFNYEAQQDKSGLPNDRFSAERPEGSISTLTIQRTEQRDSAMYRCASSEGALRVWTQYFGPGTRLLVL.

The V call is TRBV15, the J call TRBJ2-1, with TRBD1 matching over 8 bases. This CDR3 is 15 amino acids long. J gave up 5 bases and V 5 bases, and 8 bases lay outside the gene matches. Germline CDR1 reads LNHNV; CDR2 reads YYDKDF (reference sequence). CDR3 nucleotides: TGTGCCACCAGCCGCGGAGGACAGGGCCACAATGAGCAGTTCTTC. Translated: CATSRGGQGHNEQFF.

This chain uses TRBV4-1 with TRBJ2-6, with D maybe TRBD1 (5 bases). Trimming took 1 base from V and 2 from J, leaving 12 bases between them. Germline V gene sequence: CDR1 MGHRA, CDR2 YSYEKL. The CDR3 has 17 amino acids. CDR3 bases: TGCGCCAGCAGCCAAGTTTTTGTAGGGGCTGGGGCCAACGTCCTGACTTTC. It encodes CASSQVFVGAGANVLTF.

Remarks on this clone: The sample contains more than one DNA sequence encoding this CDR3. This sequence joins TRBV4-1 and TRBJ2-5; 10 nucleotides align to TRBD1. Germline assignment: CDR1 MGHRA and CDR2 YSYEKL. The CDR3 extends over 14 amino acids. Unmatched junction bases numbered 3, after V lost 3 bases and J lost 5 bases. Here the CDR3 DNA reads TGCGCCAGCAGCCAGACGGACAGGGGGGAGACCCAGTACTTC. Residues: CASSQTDRGETQYF.

The gene calls are TRBV6-5 and TRBJ1-2; D gene unclear. The CDR3 is 14 amino acids. Germline CDR1 MNHEY, CDR2 SVGAGI. Trimming removed 4 bases at V and 2 bases at J, with 11 bases between. The chain's CDR3 is CASSSAGQNYGYTF. In nucleotides, the CDR3 is TGTGCCAGCAGTTCTGCAGGCCAGAACTATGGCTACACCTTC.

This rearrangement joins TRBV7-3 to TRBJ2-2; 7 bases map to TRBD1. CDR1 and CDR2 from the germline V gene are SGHTA and FQGTGA. CDR3 length: 14 residues. V trimming: 5 bases; J trimming: 0 bases; junction bases outside the gene matches: 0. This chain's CDR3 is CASSQGANTGELFF. Written as DNA, the CDR3 is TGTGCCAGCAGCCAGGGGGCGAACACCGGGGAGCTGTTTTTT.